This T cell receptor beta chain emerged from a study of control samples from healthy donors and cancer patients. The method was immunoSEQ multiplex PCR; TCRdb's version includes in-frame clones alone and lacks a portion of them. The data show under 80,000 clones, with about 95% seen just once and 2.8% held by the top ten. The CDR3 runs to 17 residues. Sequences were obtained from blood. This clonotype originated in a young woman in good health. The chain combines TRBV21-1 with TRBJ1-6. TRBV21-1 is a listed pseudogene. As DNA, the CDR3 is TGTGCCAGCAGCAAAGATGGGGTGCCGAAAATTATATCACCCCTCCACTTT. This translates into CASSKDGVPKIISPLHF.